What follows are 27 T cell receptor beta chains derived from one specimen sequenced in a study of somatic mutations in cytotoxic T cells in rheumatoid arthritis. Sequencing used immunoSEQ multiplex PCR; TCRdb keeps in-frame clones, though not all of them. The sample holds around 20,000 clones, about two thirds seen once. The sample taken for sequencing was CD8+ T cells sorted from blood. The receptors stem from an adult with rheumatoid arthritis.

This clone turned up a few times. The chain employs TRBV14 and TRBJ1-1, with D possibly being TRBD1 (6 bases). The V end lost 4 bases, the J end lost 0 bases, and 18 bases lay between the germline ends. The CDR3 is 17 amino acids. Germline V gene sequence: CDR1 SGHDN, CDR2 FVKESK. CDR3 protein: CASSPGQPYPMNTEAFF. The CDR3 bases are TGTGCCAGCAGCCCCGGACAGCCCTACCCCATGAACACTGAAGCTTTCTTT.

In this sample, this clone is medium-sized (0.01 to 0.1%). The gene calls are TRBV13 and TRBJ2-2; TRBD1 might be the D (6 bases). CDR1 and CDR2 (germline): PRHDT, FYEKMQ (reference sequence). This CDR3 has 12 amino acids. Trimming took off 7 bases at V and 6 bases at J, with 9 bases between the two ends. In DNA form, the CDR3 reads TGTGCCAGCACCACAGGGTCCGGGGAGCTGTTTTTT. Translated, it gives CASTTGSGELFF.

This sequence joins TRBV6-1 and TRBJ2-3; TRBD1 agrees at 8 bases. Trimming at V came to 4 bases and at J to 2 bases, leaving 14 bases not matched to a gene. The CDR3 is made up of 18 amino acids. Germline V gene data show CDR1 as MNHNS and CDR2 as SASEGT. CDR3 region: CASSATRGTGWVTDTQYF. In DNA, the CDR3 is TGTGCCAGCAGTGCTACCCGGGGGACAGGTTGGGTCACAGATACGCAGTATTTT.

The chain uses TRBV4-1 and TRBJ1-1; 10 nucleotides align to TRBD1. The CDR3 has 15 amino acids. The V and J ends lost 4 bases and 0 bases, in that order; junction bases with no gene match: 2. Per germline, CDR1 MGHRA and CDR2 YSYEKL. CDR3 nucleotides: TGCGCCAGCAGCCCGACAGGGGGCATGAACACTGAAGCTTTCTTT. It is translated as CASSPTGGMNTEAFF.

The chain couples TRBV11-2 to TRBJ1-1; D might be TRBD1 (5 bases). V shed 6 bases and J shed 4 bases, with 12 bases lying between them. There are 13 residues in the CDR3. Germline CDR1 SGHAT, CDR2 FQNNGV. CDR3 loop: CASRAQEITEAFF. The CDR3 nucleotides are TGTGCCAGCAGGGCACAGGAGATCACTGAAGCTTTCTTT.

The V and J genes are TRBV5-6 and TRBJ2-7; no firm D call. This CDR3 has 14 residues. V was cut by 0 bases and J by 0 bases, with 7 bases left in between. Germline lookup yields CDR1 SGHDT and CDR2 YYEEEE. CDR3 amino acids: CASSLAAGSYEQYF. The CDR3, as DNA: TGTGCCAGCAGCTTGGCCGCCGGCTCCTACGAGCAGTACTTC.

V and J are TRBV19 and TRBJ1-3; D is undetermined. The ends were cut back, 3 bases at V and 0 bases at J, with 6 bases in the middle. Germline V CDR1 and CDR2: LNHDA, SQIVND (reference sequence). This CDR3 has 14 residues. The CDR3 DNA is TGTGCCAGTAGTATCCCCGGCTCTGGAAACACCATATATTTT. Translating gives CASSIPGSGNTIYF. Full variable domain (remainder filled in from reference TRBV19 and TRBJ1-3): DGGITQSPKYLFRKEGQNVTLSCEQNLNHDAMYWYRQDPGQGLRLIYYSQIVNDFQKGDIAEGYSVSREKKESFPLTVTSAQKNPTAFYLCASSIPGSGNTIYFGEGSWLTVV.

The count of this clone is one. The chain carries TRBV2 and TRBJ1-1, with 9 bases that match TRBD1. In germline, CDR1 is SNHLY, CDR2 FYNNEI. The CDR3 length is 13 residues. Trimming at V came to 2 bases and at J to 7 bases, leaving 2 bases not matched to a gene. The CDR3, as DNA: TGTGCCAGCAGTGAACCGACAGGGGGTGAAGCTTTCTTT. Translating it yields CASSEPTGGEAFF.

V usage is TRBV28 and J usage is TRBJ1-1; D is perhaps TRBD1 (5 bases). The length of the CDR3 is 16 residues. Germline-derived CDR1 and CDR2 are MDHEN and SYDVKM. With 4 bases removed from V and 4 bases from J, the gap between germline ends came to 19 bases. The CDR3 nucleotides read TGTGCCAGCAGTTGGAGGCAGGGAGAGGACGGCACTGAAGCTTTCTTT. Protein product: CASSWRQGEDGTEAFF.

This clone was picked up a small number of times. The rearrangement joins TRBV5-8 to TRBJ1-2, with 9 bases matching TRBD1. The CDR3 is made up of 13 amino acids. V lost 5 bases to trimming and J lost 8 bases; unmatched junction nucleotides: 7. Germline-derived CDR1 and CDR2 are SGHTS and YDEGEE. In nucleotides, the CDR3 is TGTGCCAGCAGGTCGACAGGGGGACGCGGCTACACCTTC. This translates into CASRSTGGRGYTF.

V is TRBV4-3 and J is TRBJ2-2; D is possibly TRBD1 (6 bases). Germline values: CDR1 LGHNA, CDR2 YSLEER. The CDR3 length is 14 residues. Trimming removed 5 bases at V and 2 bases at J, with 9 bases between. CDR3 residues: CASSGQQNTGELFF. CDR3 DNA sequence: TGCGCCAGCAGCGGACAGCAAAACACCGGGGAGCTGTTTTTT.

In this sample, this clone turned up a few times. CDR3 coding DNA: TGCGCCAGCAGTGCCGGGACAGGGGGTTACACAGATACGCAGTATTTT. Encoded protein: CASSAGTGGYTDTQYF. The chain couples TRBV4-1 to TRBJ2-3, with 11 nucleotides matching TRBD1. CDR1 is MGHRA and CDR2 is YSYEKL in the germline V gene. Trimming took 6 bases from V and 2 from J; bases not matched to a gene: 7. The CDR3 totals 16 residues.

V and J are TRBV15 and TRBJ2-2; no definite D call. The germline CDR1 and CDR2 sequences are LNHNV and YYDKDF (reference sequence). V was pared by 1 base and J by 5 bases, with 14 bases between. The CDR3 is 16 residues long. Written as DNA, the CDR3 is TGTGCCACCAGCAGAGGGGGAATGGGGTCAACCGGGGAGCTGTTTTTT. Translation gives CATSRGGMGSTGELFF.

This chain joins TRBV5-6 and TRBJ2-7; D gene ambiguous. The CDR3 spans 12 residues. In germline, CDR1 is SGHDT, CDR2 YYEEEE. Trimming removed 0 bases at V and 4 bases at J, with 5 bases between. The chain's CDR3 is CASSLGAYEQYF. The CDR3 DNA reads TGTGCCAGCAGCTTGGGGGCATACGAGCAGTACTTC.

J is TRBJ1-1 and V is TRBV28, with TRBD1 matching 7 bases. The CDR3 contains 14 residues. The junction had 6 bases not matched to a gene; V was cut back by 4 bases and J by 4 bases. Per germline, CDR1 MDHEN and CDR2 SYDVKM. CDR3 DNA sequence: TGTGCCAGCAGTTCATCGTACAGGGGCACTGAAGCTTTCTTT. Its translation: CASSSSYRGTEAFF.

The chain has TRBV4-1 and TRBJ2-3; TRBD2 might be the D (5 bases). V lost 0 bases, J lost 4 bases, and 8 bases lay in between. Looked up from germline, CDR1 is MGHRA and CDR2 is YSYEKL. This CDR3 has 14 amino acids. Here the CDR3 reads CASSQETGADTQYF. The CDR3 coding sequence is TGCGCCAGCAGCCAAGAGACCGGGGCAGATACGCAGTATTTT.

The chain couples TRBV15 to TRBJ1-2; 11 nucleotides match TRBD1. CDR1 is LNHNV and CDR2 is YYDKDF in the germline V gene (reference sequence). This CDR3 is 15 amino acids long. Unmatched junction bases numbered 2, after V lost 0 bases and J lost 5 bases. The CDR3 DNA sequence: TGTGCCACCAGCAGAGATGGGACAGGGGGATATGGCTACACCTTC. Translating gives CATSRDGTGGYGYTF.

The chain links TRBV5-6 to TRBJ2-7; TRBD1 matches 9 bases. The CDR3 has 16 residues. Trimming removed 3 bases from V and 3 bases from J; junction bases left unmatched: 10. Germline lookup yields CDR1 SGHDT and CDR2 YYEEEE. The CDR3 reads CASSSTGGDSSYEQYF. As DNA, the CDR3 is TGTGCCAGCAGCTCAACAGGGGGCGATTCAAGCTACGAGCAGTACTTC. The full variable domain, its missing parts supplied by reference TRBV5-6 and TRBJ2-7, is DAGVTQSPTHLIKTRGQQVTLRCSPKSGHDTVSWYQQALGQGPQFIFQYYEEEERQRGNFPDRFSGHQFPNYSSELNVNALLLGDSALYLCASSSTGGDSSYEQYFGPGTRLTVT.

By proportion, this clone is medium-sized. The gene calls are TRBV19 and TRBJ1-4; D is undetermined. V was clipped by 6 bases and J by 11 bases, with 22 bases between them. In germline, CDR1 is LNHDA, CDR2 SQIVND (reference sequence). The CDR3 extends over 15 amino acids. The CDR3 nucleotides read TGTGCCAGTAGCCCCTCCTCCGGCCAGACGGGGAAACTGTTTTTT. This translates into CASSPSSGQTGKLFF. Full variable domain (missing parts from reference TRBV19 and TRBJ1-4): DGGITQSPKYLFRKEGQNVTLSCEQNLNHDAMYWYRQDPGQGLRLIYYSQIVNDFQKGDIAEGYSVSREKKESFPLTVTSAQKNPTAFYLCASSPSSGQTGKLFFGSGTQLSVL.

This rearrangement joins TRBV4-1 to TRBJ2-4; 10 positions agree with TRBD2. The CDR3 loop spans 14 amino acids. The germline V gene has CDR1 MGHRA and CDR2 YSYEKL. The trim removed 4 bases at V and 11 bases at J, leaving 8 bases unmatched. CDR3 residues: CASSPLAGDLFQYF. CDR3 in DNA: TGCGCCAGCAGCCCTCTAGCGGGGGATTTATTTCAGTACTTC.

The chain joins TRBV5-6 to TRBJ1-3, with D unresolved. The CDR3 loop spans 15 amino acids. Germline V CDR1 and CDR2: SGHDT, YYEEEE. V was shortened by 2 bases and J by 0 bases, with 9 bases between the two germline ends. The CDR3 loop is CASSLFAGSGNTIYF. CDR3 sequence (DNA): TGTGCCAGCAGCTTATTCGCGGGCTCTGGAAACACCATATATTTT.

J is TRBJ1-1 and V is TRBV27, with 10 bases aligning to TRBD1. After removal of 8 bases from V and 3 bases from J, the junction contained 6 bases not matched to a gene. Germline V gene lookup returns CDR1 MNHEY and CDR2 SMNVEV (reference sequence). The CDR3 spans 14 residues. This CDR3 reads CASSGGTGDTEAFF. In nucleotides, the CDR3 is TGTGCCAGCTCTGGGGGGACAGGGGACACTGAAGCTTTCTTT.

This clone was seen a handful of times. The chain employs TRBV29-1 and TRBJ2-5; D is perhaps TRBD2 (5 bases). The CDR3 is 11 residues long. CDR1 is SQVTM, CDR2 ANQGSEA, per germline. V was cut by 7 bases and J by 2 bases, with 8 bases left in between. The DNA for the CDR3 is TGCAGCGCCGGAGGTCAAGAGACCCAGTACTTC. It translates to CSAGGQETQYF.

This clone was found a few times. This chain joins TRBV9 and TRBJ1-1; 7 bases map to TRBD1. The ends lost 2 bases at V and 0 bases at J; junction bases unmatched: 4. The CDR3 has 15 amino acids. Germline lookup yields CDR1 SGDLS and CDR2 YYNGEE. CDR3 sequence reads: CASSVPQGVNTEAFF. CDR3 coding DNA: TGTGCCAGCAGCGTCCCTCAGGGGGTGAACACTGAAGCTTTCTTT. Full variable domain (outside the CDR3, taken from reference TRBV9 and TRBJ1-1): DSGVTQTPKHLITATGQRVTLRCSPRSGDLSVYWYQQSLDQGLQFLIQYYNGEERAKGNILERFSAQQFPDLHSELNLSSLELGDSALYFCASSVPQGVNTEAFFGQGTRLTVV.

The chain joins TRBV28 to TRBJ1-1; perhaps TRBD1 as D (5 bases). The V gene lost 3 bases and the J gene lost 5 bases, with 16 bases spanning the gap. The CDR3 runs 15 residues. Germline V CDR1 and CDR2: MDHEN, SYDVKM. The CDR3 sequence: CASSFGGGWRTEAFF. The CDR3 DNA reads TGTGCCAGCAGTTTCGGTGGGGGTTGGAGGACTGAAGCTTTCTTT.

The V gene is TRBV28, the J gene TRBJ2-3; unclear D gene. The germline V gene has CDR1 MDHEN and CDR2 SYDVKM. V was cut by 6 bases and J by 0 bases, with 13 bases left in between. The CDR3 runs to 15 residues. The CDR3 nucleotides are TGTGCCAGCAGCCGAGACGGCGTCAGCACAGATACGCAGTATTTT. Protein: CASSRDGVSTDTQYF. The full variable domain, in which reference TRBV28 and TRBJ2-3 provide the parts outside the CDR3, is DVKVTQSSRYLVKRTGEKVFLECVQDMDHENMFWYRQDPGLGLRLIYFSYDVKMKEKGDIPEGYSVSREKKERFSLILESASTNQTSMYLCASSRDGVSTDTQYFGPGTRLTVL.

This clone has just a few counts. The chain joins TRBV7-6 to TRBJ1-1; no clear D gene. With 4 bases removed from V and 0 bases from J, the gap between germline ends came to 12 bases. The CDR3 sequence is 15 residues long. Germline CDR1 SGHVS, CDR2 FNYEAQ. CDR3 nucleotide sequence: TGTGCCAGCAGCTCGGGCCCGCTTATGAACACTGAAGCTTTCTTT. Translating gives CASSSGPLMNTEAFF.